This TCR beta chain was observed in a study of blood T cell repertoires in COVID-19. Study background: Both acute and convalescent COVID-19 samples were obtained from the United States, Italy and Spain. PBMCs, B-cell-depleted T cells, or T cells provided the cDNA or gDNA that made up the material.

CDR3 length: 12 amino acids. Trimming removed 6 bases at V and 13 bases at J, with 16 bases between. In the authors' workflow: Reference gene primer amplification in the assay estimated nucleated cell counts. The table came from immunoSEQ multiplex PCR; TCRdb's copy has only in-frame clones and leaves some out. Clonal size and the V and J genes are those of that table, whereas D and trimming came from the DNA. The sample has 190,000 or so clones; roughly 79% are singletons. The specimen sequenced was peripheral blood. The clonotype was recovered from a human donor with acute or convalescent COVID-19. The donor label of this sample is uncertain. The V gene is TRBV12-3 or TRBV12-4, the J gene TRBJ2-1; D is uncertain. CDR3 loop: CASSPSSLGQFF. CDR3 nucleotides: TGTGCCAGCAGCCCTTCCAGCCTGGGCCAGTTCTTC.